This is a list of T cell receptor beta chains from one sample in a study of cytomegalovirus exposure and HLA in healthy donors. Here immunoSEQ multiplex PCR was the method, and the copy in TCRdb shows in-frame clones only, minus some. The table records fewer than 90,000 clones, roughly 80% of them present only once. Sequencing input: PBMCs. The receptors come from a man aged 25 to 45 in good health and CMV-seropositive. CDR3s include the opening cysteine and the closing phenylalanine or tryptophan. A D gene is named only where the DNA matches it firmly. Where a row states a size, it is once, few, many or the class of an expanded clone; other rows omit it.

j_gene: TRBJ1-1; d_gene: TRBD1; abundance: NA; v_gene: TRBV14; CDR3aa: CASSQDRTGVTAEAFF; CDR3nt: TGTGCCAGCAGCCAAGATCGGACAGGGGTTACGGCTGAAGCTTTCTTT
j_gene: TRBJ1-2; d_gene: NA; abundance: NA; v_gene: TRBV2; CDR3aa: CASTDAARGSYGYTF; CDR3nt: TGTGCCAGCACGGATGCGGCTAGGGGAAGCTATGGCTACACCTTC
j_gene: TRBJ2-7; d_gene: NA; abundance: NA; v_gene: TRBV18; CDR3aa: CASSPMGGRSYEQYF; CDR3nt: TGTGCCAGCTCACCGATGGGGGGGCGCTCCTACGAGCAGTACTTC
j_gene: TRBJ2-2; d_gene: TRBD1; abundance: NA; v_gene: TRBV7-9; CDR3aa: CSSSAGGRDRGTGELFF; CDR3nt: TGTTCCAGCAGCGCGGGTGGCCGGGACAGGGGAACCGGGGAGCTGTTTTTT
j_gene: TRBJ1-1; d_gene: TRBD1; abundance: NA; v_gene: TRBV30; CDR3aa: CAWTGGQGVNTEAFF; CDR3nt: TGTGCCTGGACCGGGGGACAGGGGGTGAACACTGAAGCTTTCTTT
j_gene: TRBJ2-5; d_gene: NA; abundance: few; v_gene: TRBV2; CDR3aa: CASSEDGAGKTQYF; CDR3nt: TGTGCCAGCAGTGAAGACGGGGCGGGGAAGACCCAGTACTTC
j_gene: TRBJ1-6; d_gene: TRBD1; abundance: NA; v_gene: TRBV30; CDR3aa: CAWSDPRGRESYNSPLHF; CDR3nt: TGTGCCTGGAGCGACCCCAGGGGGCGCGAGTCCTATAATTCACCCCTCCACTTT
j_gene: TRBJ2-2; d_gene: TRBD2; abundance: once; v_gene: TRBV9; CDR3aa: CASSVGGGDTGELFF; CDR3nt: TGTGCCAGCAGCGTAGGCGGGGGGGACACCGGGGAGCTGTTTTTT
j_gene: TRBJ1-2; d_gene: TRBD1; abundance: NA; v_gene: TRBV6-5; CDR3aa: CASSRSGTGAYGYTF; CDR3nt: TGTGCCAGCAGCCGATCCGGGACAGGGGCTTATGGCTACACCTTC
j_gene: TRBJ1-1; d_gene: TRBD1; abundance: NA; v_gene: TRBV30; CDR3aa: CAWSVLDRGGPEAFF; CDR3nt: TGTGCCTGGAGTGTACTCGACAGGGGAGGGCCTGAAGCTTTCTTT
j_gene: TRBJ1-5; d_gene: NA; abundance: few; v_gene: TRBV6-5; CDR3aa: CASSYCRRRDQPQHF; CDR3nt: TGTGCCAGCAGTTACTGTCGTAGGCGGGATCAGCCCCAGCATTTT
j_gene: TRBJ2-7; d_gene: NA; abundance: NA; v_gene: TRBV4-1; CDR3aa: CASSEALIAVPNYEQYF; CDR3nt: TGCGCCAGCAGCGAGGCCTTAATAGCGGTCCCTAACTACGAGCAGTACTTC
j_gene: TRBJ2-3; d_gene: TRBD2; abundance: NA; v_gene: TRBV27; CDR3aa: CASMRESGTTLTDTQYF; CDR3nt: TGTGCCAGCATGAGGGAGAGCGGGACTACACTCACAGATACGCAGTATTTT
j_gene: TRBJ2-7; d_gene: TRBD1; abundance: NA; v_gene: TRBV18; CDR3aa: CASSPAGGQYEQYF; CDR3nt: TGTGCCAGCTCACCTGCAGGGGGCCAATACGAGCAGTACTTC
j_gene: TRBJ2-7; d_gene: TRBD1; abundance: few; v_gene: TRBV6-5; CDR3aa: CASSLQGNEQYF; CDR3nt: TGTGCCAGCAGTTTACAGGGGAACGAGCAGTACTTC
j_gene: TRBJ2-1; d_gene: NA; abundance: NA; v_gene: TRBV2; CDR3aa: CASTDPSRYNEQFF; CDR3nt: TGTGCCAGCACTGACCCTAGTAGGTACAATGAGCAGTTCTTC
j_gene: TRBJ2-5; d_gene: TRBD2; abundance: NA; v_gene: TRBV9; CDR3aa: CASGLTGLAGQETQYF; CDR3nt: TGTGCCAGCGGATTAACGGGACTAGCGGGACAAGAGACCCAGTACTTC
j_gene: TRBJ1-1; d_gene: TRBD1; abundance: NA; v_gene: TRBV11-2; CDR3aa: CASSLPTGVNTEAFF; CDR3nt: TGTGCCAGCAGCCTACCGACAGGGGTGAACACTGAAGCTTTCTTT
j_gene: TRBJ2-7; d_gene: NA; abundance: NA; v_gene: TRBV5-6; CDR3aa: CASSLASALYEQYF; CDR3nt: TGTGCCAGCAGCTTGGCAAGTGCCTTGTACGAGCAGTACTTC
j_gene: TRBJ2-7; d_gene: NA; abundance: NA; v_gene: TRBV5-1; CDR3aa: CASSFEPREQYF; CDR3nt: TGCGCCAGCAGCTTTGAACCCCGGGAGCAGTACTTC
j_gene: TRBJ2-1; d_gene: NA; abundance: NA; v_gene: TRBV2; CDR3aa: CASMGGYNEQFF; CDR3nt: TGTGCCAGCATGGGGGGATACAATGAGCAGTTCTTC
j_gene: TRBJ2-7; d_gene: TRBD1; abundance: NA; v_gene: TRBV5-4; CDR3aa: CASSLFRGRGEYEQYF; CDR3nt: TGTGCCAGCAGCTTATTTAGGGGGCGTGGGGAGTACGAGCAGTACTTC
j_gene: TRBJ1-1; d_gene: TRBD1; abundance: NA; v_gene: TRBV2; CDR3aa: CASIRTGVFF; CDR3nt: TGTGCCAGCATTAGAACAGGGGTCTTCTTT
j_gene: TRBJ2-7; d_gene: TRBD2; abundance: NA; v_gene: TRBV5-6; CDR3aa: CASSPERGGHYEQYF; CDR3nt: TGTGCCAGCAGCCCGGAGCGGGGGGGCCATTACGAGCAGTACTTC
j_gene: TRBJ2-7; d_gene: TRBD1; abundance: NA; v_gene: TRBV7-2; CDR3aa: CASSSRTGRLGYEQYF; CDR3nt: TGTGCCAGCAGCTCACGGACAGGGAGGTTGGGATACGAGCAGTACTTC
j_gene: TRBJ2-1; d_gene: NA; abundance: NA; v_gene: TRBV5-1; CDR3aa: CASSLQGGGNEQFF; CDR3nt: TGCGCCAGCAGCTTGCAGGGGGGAGGCAATGAGCAGTTCTTC
j_gene: TRBJ1-6; d_gene: TRBD1; abundance: once; v_gene: TRBV5-1; CDR3aa: CASARDRGSYNSPLHF; CDR3nt: TGCGCCAGCGCCCGGGACAGGGGATCCTATAATTCACCCCTCCACTTT
j_gene: TRBJ1-2; d_gene: TRBD1; abundance: NA; v_gene: TRBV5-4; CDR3aa: CASSLGTGEFYGYTF; CDR3nt: TGTGCCAGCTCTTTAGGGACAGGGGAATTCTATGGCTACACCTTC
j_gene: TRBJ1-6; d_gene: NA; abundance: NA; v_gene: TRBV30; CDR3aa: CAWEQGANSPLHF; CDR3nt: TGTGCCTGGGAGCAAGGGGCGAATTCACCCCTCCACTTT
j_gene: TRBJ2-7; d_gene: NA; abundance: NA; v_gene: TRBV20-1; CDR3aa: CSATREYEQYF; CDR3nt: TGCAGTGCCACCAGGGAATACGAGCAGTACTTC
j_gene: TRBJ1-5; d_gene: NA; abundance: NA; v_gene: TRBV4-1; CDR3aa: CASIGPGGGPQHF; CDR3nt: TGCGCCAGCATCGGTCCTGGGGGCGGGCCCCAGCATTTT
j_gene: TRBJ2-1; d_gene: NA; abundance: few; v_gene: TRBV4-3; CDR3aa: CASSQLYGSSYNEQFF; CDR3nt: TGCGCCAGCAGCCAGCTCTACGGGAGCTCCTACAATGAGCAGTTCTTC
j_gene: TRBJ1-1; d_gene: NA; abundance: NA; v_gene: TRBV9; CDR3aa: CASSPGLREAFF; CDR3nt: TGTGCCAGCAGCCCGGGACTCCGTGAAGCTTTCTTT
j_gene: TRBJ2-1; d_gene: NA; abundance: NA; v_gene: TRBV15; CDR3aa: CATSRDTAGYYEQFF; CDR3nt: TGTGCCACCAGCAGAGATACAGCAGGCTATTATGAGCAGTTCTTC
j_gene: TRBJ2-3; d_gene: TRBD1; abundance: once; v_gene: TRBV29-1; CDR3aa: CSARTGTTTDTQYF; CDR3nt: TGCAGCGCTCGGACAGGGACGACAACAGATACGCAGTATTTT
j_gene: TRBJ2-7; d_gene: NA; abundance: NA; v_gene: TRBV2; CDR3aa: CASHPGPGLAYEQYF; CDR3nt: TGTGCCAGCCACCCCGGGCCAGGGCTTGCCTACGAGCAGTACTTC
j_gene: TRBJ1-1; d_gene: NA; abundance: NA; v_gene: TRBV28; CDR3aa: CASSSWNTEAFF; CDR3nt: TGTGCCAGCAGTTCTTGGAACACTGAAGCTTTCTTT
j_gene: TRBJ2-3; d_gene: NA; abundance: NA; v_gene: TRBV6-4; CDR3aa: CASSESADGDTQYF; CDR3nt: TGTGCCAGCAGTGAGTCCGCAGATGGAGATACGCAGTATTTT
j_gene: TRBJ1-4; d_gene: NA; abundance: NA; v_gene: TRBV7-2; CDR3aa: CASSLAAAGVNEKLFF; CDR3nt: TGTGCCAGCAGCTTAGCGGCCGCGGGGGTTAATGAAAAACTGTTTTTT
j_gene: TRBJ2-7; d_gene: NA; abundance: NA; v_gene: TRBV5-6; CDR3aa: CASSRRGPSYEQYF; CDR3nt: TGTGCCAGCAGCCGCAGGGGACCCTCCTACGAGCAGTACTTC
j_gene: TRBJ2-7; d_gene: NA; abundance: NA; v_gene: TRBV28; CDR3aa: CASSSDRDNSYEQYF; CDR3nt: TGTGCCAGCAGTTCCGACCGGGACAACTCCTACGAGCAGTACTTC
j_gene: TRBJ2-7; d_gene: TRBD1; abundance: NA; v_gene: TRBV6-5; CDR3aa: CASTGQGANEQYF; CDR3nt: TGTGCCAGCACGGGACAGGGGGCCAACGAGCAGTACTTC
j_gene: TRBJ2-7; d_gene: TRBD1; abundance: NA; v_gene: TRBV5-6; CDR3aa: CASGQVQPYEQYF; CDR3nt: TGTGCCAGCGGACAGGTGCAACCCTACGAGCAGTACTTC
j_gene: TRBJ2-5; d_gene: TRBD1; abundance: NA; v_gene: TRBV2; CDR3aa: CASSEARKGALTEETQYF; CDR3nt: TGTGCCAGCAGTGAAGCGCGGAAGGGGGCACTCACCGAAGAGACCCAGTACTTC
j_gene: TRBJ2-7; d_gene: TRBD1; abundance: NA; v_gene: TRBV7-9; CDR3aa: CASSSGTGGTSSYEQYF; CDR3nt: TGTGCCAGCAGCTCCGGGACAGGGGGGACCTCTTCCTACGAGCAGTACTTC
j_gene: TRBJ2-7; d_gene: TRBD1; abundance: few; v_gene: TRBV18; CDR3aa: CASSPASRGYEQYF; CDR3nt: TGTGCCAGCTCACCAGCCTCCAGGGGGTACGAGCAGTACTTC
j_gene: TRBJ1-1; d_gene: NA; abundance: NA; v_gene: TRBV6-5; CDR3aa: CASSPRAKGHTEAFF; CDR3nt: TGTGCCAGCAGTCCACGGGCCAAGGGGCACACTGAAGCTTTCTTT